This T cell receptor (beta chain) was found in a study of CD8 T cells in ankylosing spondylitis. General observations from the study: Several of the motif variants were reported before in synovial fluid and blood from reactive arthritis. Clones that were linked to disease were CD8+ and were relatively rare in peripheral blood. For ankylosing spondylitis blood, a TCR beta motif of several highly homologous variants appeared characteristic.

This clonotype was seen more than once but under ten times. Its antigen is still unknown. Trimming took off 0 bases at V and 1 base at J, with 12 bases between the two ends. The CDR3 consists of 17 residues. The V gene's germline CDR1 is SGHTA and CDR2 FQGNSA. Construction of TCR beta libraries was performed using quantitative 5'-RACE with molecular barcodes. TCRdb redid the calling of the 5' RACE reads with MiXCR, one entry per CDR3 protein. The sample lists 700,000 to 850,000 distinct CDR3 sequences; roughly 12% were seen once. The sequencing input was blood, either unsorted or a sorted T cell fraction (not recorded which). This chain links TRBV7-2 with TRBJ2-2; no definite D call. The clonotype originates from a male donor with ankylosing spondylitis. The CDR3 DNA is TGTGCCAGCAGCTTAGCAAAGGGAAGCTTGAACACCGGGGAGCTGTTTTTT. Encoded protein: CASSLAKGSLNTGELFF.